The sequence of this TCR beta chain was determined in a study of blood T cell repertoires in COVID-19. Study at large: Sources were T cells, B-cell-depleted T cells, or PBMCs; the material itself was cDNA or gDNA.

The CDR3 is made up of 17 amino acids. Looked up from germline, CDR1 is MNHNY and CDR2 is SVGAGI (reference sequence). V was clipped by 5 bases and J by 3 bases; unmatched bases: 13. Only in-frame clones appear in the TCRdb table, and some are missing; sequencing was by immunoSEQ multiplex PCR. The sample contains about 330,000 clones, roughly 90% of which appear only once. This chain joins TRBV6-6 and TRBJ1-2; 9 nucleotides align to TRBD1. The sequence derives from a man in his thirties or forties with COVID-19, enrolled during active disease. The sequenced material came from peripheral blood. CDR3 region: CASSPQINRGRHYGYTF. CDR3 DNA sequence: TGTGCCAGCAGTCCCCAAATCAACAGGGGGCGCCACTATGGCTACACCTTC.